A single sample gave rise to the 22 T cell receptor beta chains below, sequenced in a study of blood T cell repertoires in COVID-19. Assay used: immunoSEQ multiplex PCR; TCRdb lists only in-frame clones, some missing. The data show around 76,000 clones, about three quarters seen once. Sequencing input: peripheral blood. Every receptor here comes from a woman older than 75 with active or convalescent COVID-19.

The rearrangement links TRBV11-1 to TRBJ1-1; unclear D gene. This CDR3 spans 13 amino acids. Trimming left V 2 bases short and J 8 bases short, with 12 bases between. CDR1 is SGHAT and CDR2 is FQDESV in the germline V gene (reference sequence). The CDR3 protein is CASSLYDEVEAFF. The CDR3 bases are TGTGCCAGCAGCTTATACGACGAGGTAGAAGCTTTCTTT.

V and J are TRBV30 and TRBJ2-5; 13 nucleotides agree with TRBD2. CDR1 is GTSNPN, CDR2 SVGIG, per germline (reference sequence). Trimming took 2 bases from V and 1 from J; bases not matched to a gene: 7. The CDR3 is 17 amino acids. This chain's CDR3 is CAWSRGLAGEPQETQYF. The CDR3 region has the DNA TGTGCCTGGAGTCGTGGACTAGCGGGGGAACCCCAAGAGACCCAGTACTTC.

The J gene is TRBJ1-1, the V gene TRBV28; possibly TRBD1 for D (6 bases). Trimming shortened V by 2 bases and J by 2 bases, and 15 bases separated the two germline ends. The CDR3 runs to 16 residues. Germline V gives CDR1 MDHEN, CDR2 SYDVKM. The CDR3 DNA follows: TGTGCCAGCAGTTTACCCAGGGGCAGGGGCAACACTGAAGCTTTCTTT. This gives the protein CASSLPRGRGNTEAFF.

The V gene is TRBV11-3, the J gene TRBJ2-2, with D perhaps TRBD1 (5 bases). This CDR3 comprises 14 residues. Looked up from germline, CDR1 is SGHNT and CDR2 is YENEEA. V lost 2 bases and J lost 5, with 9 bases in between. CDR3 loop: CASSLTGETGELFF. CDR3 in DNA: TGTGCCAGCAGCTTAACAGGAGAAACCGGGGAGCTGTTTTTT.

The genes are TRBV2 and TRBJ1-6; TRBD1 matches at 11 bases. Germline lookup yields CDR1 SNHLY and CDR2 FYNNEI. V trimming: 2 bases; J trimming: 11 bases; junction bases outside the gene matches: 5. This CDR3 contains 15 residues. The CDR3: CASSERGTGGAPLHF. DNA for the CDR3: TGTGCCAGCAGTGAACGTGGGACAGGGGGGGCACCCCTCCACTTT.

This clone has at least ten counts. The J gene is TRBJ2-1, the V gene TRBV2; perhaps TRBD1 as D (5 bases). The CDR3 is 15 amino acids. Deletions cut 1 base from V and 4 bases from J, with 11 bases between. Germline assignment: CDR1 SNHLY and CDR2 FYNNEI. CDR3 residues: CASSEVGPPYNEQFF. The DNA of the CDR3 is TGTGCCAGCAGTGAAGTGGGGCCCCCTTACAATGAGCAGTTCTTC.

The CDR3: CASSNGNTEAFF. The CDR3 DNA is TGCGCCAGCAGTAACGGGAACACTGAAGCTTTCTTT. The chain links TRBV10-1 to TRBJ1-1; D gene unclear. The CDR3 consists of 12 residues. Trimming left V 5 bases short and J 1 base short, with 5 bases between. The germline CDR1 and CDR2 sequences are WNHNN and SYGVQD (reference sequence).

The chain carries TRBV5-1 and TRBJ2-3, with TRBD1 identical over 7 bases. CDR1 is SGHRS, CDR2 YFSETQ, per germline. The V gene end was trimmed by 0 bases and the J gene end by 4 bases; junction bases not matched to a gene: 11. The CDR3 has 17 residues. CDR3 DNA: TGCGCCAGCAGCTTGGGAGGATACAGGGGTTTTGCAGATACGCAGTATTTT. Its translation is CASSLGGYRGFADTQYF.

V usage is TRBV29-1 and J usage is TRBJ2-4; 13 bases are shared with TRBD2. Germline V gene sequence: CDR1 SQVTM, CDR2 ANQGSEA. Germline trimming cut 6 bases from V and 0 bases from J; bases unmatched to any gene: 8. This CDR3 has 17 amino acids. The CDR3 spells CSVRLAGGQLAKNIQYF. For the CDR3, the DNA is TGCAGCGTGCGACTAGCGGGGGGACAATTAGCCAAAAACATTCAGTACTTC.

The CDR3 DNA is TGTGCCAGCAGCTTAGGGGACTCACGTTTAACAGATACGCAGTATTTT. Translating it yields CASSLGDSRLTDTQYF. The chain employs TRBV7-8 and TRBJ2-3, with D perhaps matching TRBD2 (6 bases). The CDR3 has 16 amino acids. V shed 1 base and J shed 3 bases, with 14 bases lying between them. Germline CDR1 reads SGHVS; CDR2 reads FQNEAQ.

This clone was seen a handful of times. The rearrangement links TRBV4-3 to TRBJ1-6; D uncertain. The CDR3 covers 14 residues. Germline-derived CDR1 and CDR2 are LGHNA and YSLEER. Between the trimmed V and J ends, which lost 0 bases and 8 bases, there was a span of 8 bases. The CDR3 region has the DNA TGCGCCAGCAGCCAAGATCTTACTTATTCACCCCTCCACTTT. It translates to CASSQDLTYSPLHF.

The V call is TRBV15, the J call TRBJ1-6; D is unresolved. The CDR3 loop spans 14 amino acids. Germline CDR1 reads LNHNV; CDR2 reads YYDKDF (reference sequence). Trimming cost V 0 bases and J 7 bases, with 7 bases left between them. The CDR3 spells CATSRDNGNSPLHF. CDR3 nucleotides: TGTGCCACCAGCAGAGATAACGGGAATTCACCCCTCCACTTT.

The CDR3 DNA reads TGTGCCACCAGCCTCGGGACTAGCGGGGGGGGCTACAATGAGCAGTTCTTC. This codes for CATSLGTSGGGYNEQFF. The chain couples TRBV24-1 to TRBJ2-1, with 16 bases that match TRBD2. This CDR3 region has 17 residues. Trimming removed 7 bases from V and 3 bases from J; junction bases left unmatched: 5. Per germline, CDR1 KGHDR and CDR2 SFDVKD.

The V and J genes are TRBV7-9 and TRBJ2-1, with 13 nucleotides matching TRBD2. Looked up from germline, CDR1 is SEHNR and CDR2 is FQNEAQ (reference sequence). This CDR3 has 15 amino acids. The trim removed 0 bases at V and 12 bases at J, leaving 5 bases unmatched. The CDR3 sequence is CASSLAGTSGVGQFF. The DNA of the CDR3 is TGTGCCAGCAGCTTAGCCGGGACTAGCGGGGTCGGGCAGTTCTTC.

The gene calls are TRBV7-2 and TRBJ1-2, with D tentatively TRBD1 (6 bases). The CDR3 spans 15 residues. Germline V gene lookup returns CDR1 SGHTA and CDR2 FQGNSA. The V end lost 5 bases, the J end lost 4 bases, and 17 bases lay between the germline ends. The CDR3 loop reads CASSRTVGGLYGYTF. CDR3 nucleotide sequence: TGTGCCAGCAGCCGGACCGTTGGGGGCCTCTATGGCTACACCTTC. Full variable domain (missing parts from reference TRBV7-2 and TRBJ1-2): GAGVSQSPSNKVTEKGKDVELRCDPISGHTALYWYRQSLGQGLEFLIYFQGNSAPDKSGLPSDRFSAERTGGSVSTLTIQRTQQEDSAVYLCASSRTVGGLYGYTFGSGTRLTVV.

This clone appeared a single time. The V and J genes are TRBV27 and TRBJ1-5; 7 nucleotides align to TRBD1. With V trimmed by 6 bases and J by 2 bases, 7 bases remained unmatched. The CDR3 loop spans 15 amino acids. The germline CDR1 and CDR2 sequences are MNHEY and SMNVEV (reference sequence). CDR3 DNA: TGTGCCAGCAGCCCTGGTCAGGGGGGCAATCAGCCCCAGCATTTT. Its protein is CASSPGQGGNQPQHF.

The chain employs TRBV19 and TRBJ2-2, with 11 bases aligning to TRBD1. Trimming at V came to 4 bases and at J to 4 bases, leaving 5 bases not matched to a gene. This CDR3 has 16 amino acids. Germline values: CDR1 LNHDA, CDR2 SQIVND (reference sequence). CDR3 sequence (DNA): TGTGCCAGTAGTACGGGCGGGACAGGGGGCACCGGGGAGCTGTTTTTT. Its translation: CASSTGGTGGTGELFF.

The CDR3 region is CASSGVPPEQFF. The CDR3 nucleotides are TGTGCCAGCAGCGGGGTCCCCCCTGAGCAGTTCTTC. The chain links TRBV2 to TRBJ2-1, with D possibly matching TRBD2 (5 bases). CDR1 and CDR2 from the germline V gene are SNHLY and FYNNEI. V was cut by 6 bases and J by 9 bases, with 12 bases left in between. The CDR3 runs to 12 residues.

This rearrangement joins TRBV9 to TRBJ2-3; TRBD1 matches 9 bases. V dropped 4 bases and J dropped 5; count of bases not matched to a gene: 8. The CDR3 totals 15 residues. Germline V gene lookup returns CDR1 SGDLS and CDR2 YYNGEE. DNA for the CDR3: TGTGCCAGCAGCCCGGACAGGGGCGCGGGAGATACGCAGTATTTT. As protein: CASSPDRGAGDTQYF.

J is TRBJ2-3 and V is TRBV6-2 or TRBV6-3; D might be TRBD2 (8 bases). The V end was cut by 0 bases, the J end by 3 bases, with 19 bases between. The CDR3 has 18 residues. CDR1 is MNHEY, CDR2 SVGEGT, per germline. CDR3: CASSYSQGVAGRTDTQYF. The DNA of the CDR3 is TGTGCCAGCAGTTACTCCCAGGGGGTAGCGGGGCGTACAGATACGCAGTATTTT.

The chain is built from TRBV2 and TRBJ2-5; D might be TRBD2 (7 bases). Trimming removed 9 bases at V and 4 bases at J, with 15 bases between. The CDR3 loop spans 13 amino acids. The germline V gene has CDR1 SNHLY and CDR2 FYNNEI. The CDR3 spells CASMRGPGETQYF. The CDR3 DNA is TGTGCCAGTATGCGGGGGCCAGGAGAGACCCAGTACTTC.

The chain recombines TRBV3-1 (or the pseudogene TRBV3-2) with TRBJ2-7; perhaps TRBD2 as D (7 bases). CDR3 size: 13 residues. Germline V gene sequence: CDR1 LGHDT, CDR2 YNNKEL (reference sequence). With 8 bases removed from V and 5 bases from J, the gap between germline ends came to 16 bases. The CDR3 is CASQGRGFNEQYF. The CDR3 coding sequence is TGTGCCAGCCAGGGGAGGGGTTTCAACGAGCAGTACTTC.